These T cell receptor beta chains were read from a single sample in a study of T cell responses to AZD1222 COVID-19 vaccine. Profiled with immunoSEQ multiplex PCR; TCRdb holds only in-frame clones, not every one. The sample holds tens of thousands of clones, 88% seen once. The sample was peripheral blood, taken 28 days after the second AZD1222 dose. The source is an adult who received the AZD1222 COVID-19 vaccine. Both conserved end residues are part of each CDR3. A D gene is named only where the DNA matches it firmly.

v_call	d_call	j_call	cdr3_nt	cdr3_aa
TRBV19	.	TRBJ2-5	TGTGCCAGTAGGCCCCAGGCGTGGGTTACGGAGACCCAGTACTTC	CASRPQAWVTETQYF
TRBV11-3	.	TRBJ2-7	TGTGCCAGCAGCCAAGGGGCTTCCTACGAGCAGTACTTC	CASSQGASYEQYF
TRBV7-9	TRBD2	TRBJ2-1	TGTGCCAGCAGCTTAGGCGGGGGAATTTCATACAATGAGCAGTTCTTC	CASSLGGGISYNEQFF
TRBV12-1	.	TRBJ1-1	TGTGCCAGCAGCTTTGATGGGGGGCCCTTAACGAACACTGAAGCTTTCTTT	CASSFDGGPLTNTEAFF
TRBV28	.	TRBJ1-2	TGTGCCAGCAGCCCGGGGGGTCAGGGACATGGCTACACCTTC	CASSPGGQGHGYTF
TRBV6-1	TRBD1	TRBJ1-4	TGTGCCAGCAGCGAAGGGGACAGAGTTAATGAAAAACTGTTTTTT	CASSEGDRVNEKLFF
TRBV10-3	TRBD1	TRBJ1-6	TGTGCCATCAGCGGACAGGGGGTCAATTCACCCCTCCACTTT	CAISGQGVNSPLHF
TRBV29-1	TRBD1	TRBJ2-3	TGCAGCGTGGGCGGACAGGCGAGCACAGATACGCAGTATTTT	CSVGGQASTDTQYF
TRBV4-1	.	TRBJ2-7	TGCGCCAGCAGCCTCCTCGGAGGTCCGGCCTACGAGCAGTACTTC	CASSLLGGPAYEQYF
TRBV7-8	.	TRBJ1-6	TGTGCCAGCAGCTTAGTTTTCGTGGATTCACCCCTCCACTTT	CASSLVFVDSPLHF
TRBV15	.	TRBJ1-2	TGTGCCACCAGCAGAGACAGGAGCCTGAGCTACACCTTC	CATSRDRSLSYTF
TRBV10-3	.	TRBJ1-5	TGTGCCATCAGTGAGTCGAGGGCAGATAATCAGCCCCAGCATTTT	CAISESRADNQPQHF
TRBV19	.	TRBJ1-5	TGTGCCAGCACCCCCGGGGGTATTAGCAATCAGCCCCAGCATTTT	CASTPGGISNQPQHF
TRBV12-3/TRBV12-4	.	TRBJ2-5	TGTGCCAGCAGTTTAGCGCTGGGGGGGGCTCAGTACTTC	CASSLALGGAQYF
TRBV7-2	.	TRBJ1-1	TGTGCCAGCAGCTTAAGGATCGGGCAGGCGGATTTGAACACTGAAGCTTTCTTT	CASSLRIGQADLNTEAFF
TRBV2	.	TRBJ1-2	TGTGCCAGCCAGATACAGGGAGCCTATGGCTACACCTTC	CASQIQGAYGYTF